One TCR beta chain is described in this entry. This clone was counted a few times. This receptor's antigen is unknown. No base qualities exist here, and no much larger clone lies one base off it. The data derive from a study of blood T cell repertoires in COVID-19 (dated by TCRdb to 2020 to 2021). Study-wide context: Samples from collaborators originated in the United States, Italy and Spain and spanned both the acute and convalescent phases of COVID-19. The prospective study material was composed of cDNA or gDNA derived from T cells, B-cell-depleted T cells, or PBMCs. Deeply sampled blood TCRbeta repertoires from subjects exposed to, actively infected with, or recovered from COVID-19 were included in the dataset. A freely available public database, intended as a resource for researchers studying the immune response to SARS-CoV-2, is where the repertoires were released. The samples were drawn from two sources: the first 160 participants of the ongoing ImmuneRACE study, and 1,254 subjects contributed by 6 global collaborators. Nearly every sample came with metadata listing a de-identified subject ID, COVID-19 status, age in years and sex. Where available, HLA class I and class II types were obtained from metadata supplied by the sample provider rather than from assay-based typing.

Ends trimmed: V by 5 bases, J by 2 bases; bases unmatched to a gene: 7. CDR3 length: 17 amino acids, cysteine to phenylalanine. The retained sequence is limited to the CDR3, 51 bases, with the frame set at the first base. CDR1 and CDR2 are drawn from the germline V gene: ENHRY, SYGVKD. TCRbeta CDR3 regions were amplified from genomic DNA by means of the immunoSEQ Assay, a bias-controlled multiplex PCR. The original pipeline was this. Nucleated cell counts per sample were estimated from amplification of reference gene primers within the assay. Sequence reads were collapsed and filtered to measure the absolute abundance of every unique TCRbeta CDR3 rearrangement. Productive Simpson clonality was computed per sample as the square root of Simpson's diversity index over productive rearrangements. In TCRdb, the immuneACCESS table is reduced to in-frame sequences with V and J assigned. These tables do not hold every clone; where another copy was compared, an unresolved V gene accounts for under half, and the others remain unexplained. The V and J calls and the clone size are those of that table, but D and trimming were determined from the DNA. This sample gives 100,000 or so clones in total; approximately 80% of them show up just once. The ten largest account for 37% of the sample.

Here is what the overall study found, with its caveats: How much clinical and demographic metadata was included differed by source and by participant, and the metadata was provided uncurated.

Each collaborating institution followed its own protocols to collect whole blood in K2EDTA tubes. For TCRbeta analysis, collaborator samples were shipped as frozen whole blood, as isolated PBMCs, or as DNA extracted from either sample type. The sequence joins TRBV10-3 to TRBJ2-6, with 9 bases aligning to TRBD1. The sequenced sample was peripheral blood. This clonotype originated in a man older than 75 with acute or convalescent COVID-19. CDR3 sequence: CAISSGTGSAGANVLTF. The DNA sequence is TGTGCCATCAGTTCCGGGACAGGGAGCGCTGGGGCCAACGTCCTGACTTTC.